These 4 T cell receptor beta chains were sequenced from one sample in a study of T cell responses to AZD1222 COVID-19 vaccine. The data were produced by immunoSEQ multiplex PCR, yet TCRdb's version contains in-frame clones alone and is incomplete. The sample has around 91,000 clones; about nine tenths are singletons. The sample here was peripheral blood, taken 28 days after the second AZD1222 dose. These receptors originate from an adult who received the AZD1222 COVID-19 vaccine.

V and J are TRBV5-1 and TRBJ1-1, with D unclear. This CDR3 region has 15 residues. The V gene lost 2 bases and the J gene lost 0 bases, with 11 bases spanning the gap. Per the germline V gene, CDR1 is SGHRS and CDR2 is YFSETQ. The CDR3 sequence is CASSFNNLLNTEAFF. The CDR3 DNA sequence: TGCGCCAGCAGCTTCAACAATCTCTTGAACACTGAAGCTTTCTTT.

The gene calls are TRBV28 and TRBJ2-1; weak D call: TRBD2 (5 bases). CDR3 size: 19 residues. The V gene's germline CDR1 is MDHEN and CDR2 SYDVKM. Trimming removed 10 bases at V and 8 bases at J, with 36 bases between. The CDR3 spells CATSSAVSWSGSSADEQFF. As DNA, the CDR3 is TGTGCCACCTCGTCCGCAGTCTCCTGGTCGGGATCTTCGGCCGATGAGCAGTTCTTC.

The chain uses TRBV30 and TRBJ1-5; unclear D gene. The V and J ends lost 4 bases and 7 bases respectively, with 14 bases between them. Germline values: CDR1 GTSNPN, CDR2 SVGIG (reference sequence). This CDR3 is built from 13 residues. The CDR3 spells CAWKGINGQPQHF. CDR3 nucleotide sequence: TGTGCCTGGAAGGGCATCAACGGGCAGCCCCAGCATTTT.

The chain employs TRBV6-5 and TRBJ1-2; possible D gene TRBD1, 6 bases. Trimming took 0 bases from V and 8 from J, leaving 19 bases between them. CDR3 length equals 16 residues. Germline V gives CDR1 MNHEY, CDR2 SVGAGI. The DNA of the CDR3 is TGTGCCAGCAGTTACTCAATGTTGGTAGGGGGTCAGGGCTACACCTTC. Protein sequence: CASSYSMLVGGQGYTF.